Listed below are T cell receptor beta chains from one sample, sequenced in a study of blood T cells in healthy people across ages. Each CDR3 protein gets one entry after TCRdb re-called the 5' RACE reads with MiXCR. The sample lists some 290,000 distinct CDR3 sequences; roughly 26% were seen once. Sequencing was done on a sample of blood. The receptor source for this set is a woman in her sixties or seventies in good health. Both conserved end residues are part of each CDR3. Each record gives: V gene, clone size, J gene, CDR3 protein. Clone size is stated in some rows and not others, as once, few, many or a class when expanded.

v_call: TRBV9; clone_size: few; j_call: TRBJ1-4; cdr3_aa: CASSADGEKLFF
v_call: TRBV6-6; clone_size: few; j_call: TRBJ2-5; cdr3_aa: CASSRGRETQYF
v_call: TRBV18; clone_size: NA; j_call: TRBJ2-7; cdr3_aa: CASSPGANNYEQYF
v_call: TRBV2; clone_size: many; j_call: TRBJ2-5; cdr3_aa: CASASGRASVYETQYF
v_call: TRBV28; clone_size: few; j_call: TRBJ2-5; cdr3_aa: CASTGQALGETQYF
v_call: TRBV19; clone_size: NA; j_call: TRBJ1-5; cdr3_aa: CASSIDRGDQPQHF
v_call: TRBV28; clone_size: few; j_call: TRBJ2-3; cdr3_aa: CASSLRLAGPADTQYF
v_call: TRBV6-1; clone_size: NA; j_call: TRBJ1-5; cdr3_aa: CASSHIQGASRLYSNQPQHF
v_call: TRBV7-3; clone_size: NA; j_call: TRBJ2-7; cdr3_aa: CASSLGAGEGYEQYF
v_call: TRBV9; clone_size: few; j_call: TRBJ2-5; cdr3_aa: CASSVGSGETQYF
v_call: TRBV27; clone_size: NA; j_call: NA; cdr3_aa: CASSFLGTGGRATYEQYF
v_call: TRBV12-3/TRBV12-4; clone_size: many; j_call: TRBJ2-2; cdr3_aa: CASSTKYPLAGGPEINTGELFF
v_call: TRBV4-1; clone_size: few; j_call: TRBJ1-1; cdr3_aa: CASSQEGGTEAFF
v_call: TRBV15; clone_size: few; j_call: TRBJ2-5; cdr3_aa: CATSRDRAKETQYF
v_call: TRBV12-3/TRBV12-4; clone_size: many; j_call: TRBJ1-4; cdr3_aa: CASSLAEGKLFF
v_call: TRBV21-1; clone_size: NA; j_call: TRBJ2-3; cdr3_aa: CASSKRPNRSTDTQYF
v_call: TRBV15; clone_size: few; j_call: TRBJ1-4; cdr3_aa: CATSGRTGSNEKLFF
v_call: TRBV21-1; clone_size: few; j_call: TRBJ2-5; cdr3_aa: CASSKGGTSGPETQYF
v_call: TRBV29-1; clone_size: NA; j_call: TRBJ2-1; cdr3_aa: CSVESQRGSSYNEQFF
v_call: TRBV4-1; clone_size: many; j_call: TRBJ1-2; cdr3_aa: CASSQVVGYGYTF
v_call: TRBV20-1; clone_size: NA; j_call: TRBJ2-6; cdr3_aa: CSASPQSSGANVLTF
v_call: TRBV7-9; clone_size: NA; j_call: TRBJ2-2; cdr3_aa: CASSGTGELFF
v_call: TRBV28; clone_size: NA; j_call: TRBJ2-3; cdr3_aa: CASSSPGSTDTQYF
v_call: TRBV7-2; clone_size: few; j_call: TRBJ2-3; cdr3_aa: CASSQRGRTSGTDTQYF
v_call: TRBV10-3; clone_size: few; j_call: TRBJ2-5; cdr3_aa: CAIKGTSGRETQYF
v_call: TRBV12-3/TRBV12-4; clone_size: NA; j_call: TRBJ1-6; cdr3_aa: CASSLRGPRGSPLHF
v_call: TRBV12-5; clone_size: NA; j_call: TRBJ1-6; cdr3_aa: CASGLLPTGTPNSPLHF
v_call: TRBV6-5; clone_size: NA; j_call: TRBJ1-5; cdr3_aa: CASAPGQGYYQPQHF